What follows are 31 T cell receptor beta chains derived from one specimen sequenced in a study of CD8 T cells in ankylosing spondylitis. TCRdb redid the calling of the 5' RACE reads with MiXCR, one entry per CDR3 protein. The sample holds some 220,000 distinct CDR3 sequences, 6% to 8% seen once. No antigen has been identified for these receptors. General study results and limits: Ankylosing spondylitis blood appeared to be characterized by a TCR beta motif of 8 or 9 highly homologous variants.

The sequenced sample consisted of blood, either unsorted or a sorted T cell fraction (not recorded which). The receptors come from a male donor with ankylosing spondylitis.

This chain links TRBV9 with TRBJ1-3, with D tentatively TRBD1 (6 bases). V gave up 7 bases and J gave up 0 bases, with 14 bases separating them. This CDR3 has 15 residues. CDR1 is SGDLS and CDR2 is YYNGEE in the germline V gene. The CDR3 sequence is CASSLLTGSGNTIYF. CDR3 DNA sequence: TGTGCCAGCTCTCTCCTGACAGGCTCTGGAAACACCATATATTTT.

At least ten counts were recorded for this clonotype. The chain has TRBV7-9 and TRBJ2-1; D is perhaps TRBD2 (5 bases). The CDR3 runs to 17 residues. Trimming left V 5 bases short and J 8 bases short, with 25 bases between. The germline V gene encodes CDR1 SEHNR and CDR2 FQNEAQ (reference sequence). The CDR3 sequence: CASSPPRGSSLVHEQFF. The CDR3 coding sequence is TGTGCCAGCAGCCCCCCCCGCGGGTCTAGCCTTGTCCATGAGCAGTTCTTC.

This clonotype was counted at least ten times. The genes are TRBV3-1 and TRBJ1-2, with 10 nucleotides matching TRBD1. Trimming took 0 bases from V and 8 from J; bases not matched to a gene: 6. This CDR3 contains 15 residues. The germline CDR1 and CDR2 sequences are LGHDT and YNNKEL (reference sequence). The chain's CDR3 is CASSQEGQGSVGYTF. The DNA for the CDR3 is TGTGCCAGCAGCCAAGAGGGACAGGGGAGTGTAGGCTACACCTTC.

The chain joins TRBV19 to TRBJ2-2, with a possible D match to TRBD1 (5 bases). Germline V gene sequence: CDR1 LNHDA, CDR2 SQIVND (reference sequence). Trimming removed 5 bases at V and 2 bases at J, with 9 bases between. This CDR3 comprises 14 residues. The CDR3 region is CASSATDNTGELFF. The DNA for the CDR3 is TGTGCCAGTAGTGCGACAGATAACACCGGGGAGCTGTTTTTT.

This clonotype was counted ten times or more. The rearrangement links TRBV7-2 to TRBJ2-1; 7 bases fit TRBD2. With 0 bases clipped from V and 14 bases from J, the junction kept 4 bases outside the gene matches. The length of the CDR3 is 12 residues. Germline V gives CDR1 SGHTA, CDR2 FQGNSA. The CDR3 spells CASSLAPGLKFF. Written as DNA, the CDR3 is TGTGCCAGCAGCTTAGCTCCGGGACTAAAGTTCTTC.

This clonotype was seen many times. V gene TRBV28 combines with J gene TRBJ1-2; D ambiguous. Germline CDR1 reads MDHEN; CDR2 reads SYDVKM. V was clipped by 2 bases and J by 4 bases, with 26 bases between them. The CDR3 spans 19 residues. CDR3 residues: CASSLTIALDEGEGYGYTF. Written as DNA, the CDR3 is TGTGCCAGCAGTTTAACGATAGCCTTAGACGAAGGCGAGGGCTATGGCTACACCTTC.

Details on this clonotype: Germline and junction disagree at one end, which may indicate a read error. The chain employs TRBV9 and TRBJ2-1; unclear D gene. The CDR3 contains 17 residues. Germline V CDR1 and CDR2: SGDLS, YYNGEE. The CDR3 here is CARSDRPDASSYNEQFF. The DNA for the CDR3 is TGTGCCAGGAGCGACCGACCCGACGCCTCATCCTACAATGAGCAGTTCTTC. Complete variable domain (other parts from reference TRBV9 and TRBJ2-1): DSGVTQTPKHLITATGQRVTLRCSPRSGDLSVYWYQQSLDQGLQFLIQYYNGEERAKGNILERFSAQQFPDLHSELNLSSLELGDSALYFCARSDRPDASSYNEQFFGPGTRLTVL.

This clonotype was recorded at least ten times. The V call is TRBV7-9, the J call TRBJ2-1, with 7 nucleotides matching TRBD1. The CDR3 runs 12 residues. In germline, CDR1 is SEHNR, CDR2 FQNEAQ (reference sequence). J lost 8 bases, V lost 6 bases, and 4 bases had no gene match. This CDR3 reads CASSNRGDEQFF. The DNA of the CDR3 is TGTGCCAGCAGTAACAGGGGAGATGAGCAGTTCTTC. Full variable domain (outside the CDR3, taken from reference TRBV7-9 and TRBJ2-1): DTGVSQNPRHKITKRGQNVTFRCDPISEHNRLYWYRQTLGQGPEFLTYFQNEAQLEKSRLLSDRFSAERPKGSFSTLEIQRTEQGDSAMYLCASSNRGDEQFFGPGTRLTVL.

This clonotype was detected ten times or more. The chain uses TRBV2 and TRBJ2-1, with D perhaps TRBD2 (5 bases). The CDR3 sequence is 13 residues long. The germline gives CDR1 SNHLY, CDR2 FYNNEI. The germline V and J ends were trimmed by 4 bases and 3 bases, with 7 bases remaining between them. CDR3 residues: CASSVSGYNEQFF. The CDR3 bases are TGTGCCAGCAGTGTAAGCGGCTACAATGAGCAGTTCTTC.

In this sample, this clonotype turned up a few times. The gene calls are TRBV30 and TRBJ1-1; D is unclear. The V gene's germline CDR1 is GTSNPN and CDR2 SVGIG (reference sequence). The CDR3 spans 12 residues. V lost 2 bases and J lost 4, with 8 bases in between. The CDR3 region has the DNA TGTGCCTGGAGTCCCGGGGTCACTGAAGCTTTCTTT. Its translation is CAWSPGVTEAFF.

This clonotype turned up a few times. The chain links TRBV7-9 to TRBJ1-1; 7 bases are shared with TRBD1. CDR1 SEHNR and CDR2 FQNEAQ come from the germline V gene (reference sequence). V lost 8 bases and J lost 1; bases outside the gene matches: 7. The CDR3 is 14 residues long. The CDR3 spells CASGPGGGNTEAFF. The CDR3 DNA reads TGTGCCAGCGGGCCAGGGGGTGGGAACACTGAAGCTTTCTTT.

This clonotype was detected many times. V gene TRBV20-1 combines with J gene TRBJ2-7; D uncertain. V was shortened by 0 bases and J by 4 bases, with 10 bases between the two germline ends. Germline CDR1 DFQATT, CDR2 SNEGSKA (reference sequence). The CDR3 covers 13 residues. CDR3 bases: TGCAGTGCTAGAGACTCGGACCGGTACGAGCAGTACTTC. It translates to CSARDSDRYEQYF.

This clonotype was detected many times. The gene calls are TRBV12-3 or TRBV12-4 and TRBJ1-2; D may be TRBD1 (6 bases). V lost 3 bases, J lost 8 bases, and 13 bases lay in between. The CDR3 has 13 residues. CDR3: CASSFLGANGYTF. The DNA for the CDR3 is TGTGCCAGCAGTTTCTTGGGGGCGAACGGCTACACCTTC.

This clonotype was seen ten or more times. The chain couples TRBV5-1 to TRBJ1-2; 7 nucleotides match TRBD1. The length of the CDR3 is 13 residues. V was pared by 4 bases and J by 7 bases, with 7 bases of the junction left unmatched. Germline assignment: CDR1 SGHRS and CDR2 YFSETQ. The CDR3 nucleotides are TGCGCCAGCAGCCCCGGGACAGAGCCTGGCTACACCTTC. Translating gives CASSPGTEPGYTF. The variable domain in full, completed from reference TRBV5-1 and TRBJ1-2, reads KAGVTQTPRYLIKTRGQQVTLSCSPISGHRSVSWYQQTPGQGLQFLFEYFSETQRNKGNFPGRFSGRQFSNSRSEMNVSTLELGDSALYLCASSPGTEPGYTFGSGTRLTVV.

The chain couples TRBV5-1 to TRBJ2-3; either TRBD1 or TRBD2 may fit D (5 bases each). Germline CDR1 SGHRS, CDR2 YFSETQ. V lost 6 bases and J lost 0, with 11 bases in between. The CDR3 sequence is 14 residues long. CDR3 in DNA: TGCGCCAGCACCGTCGGGGACAGCACAGATACGCAGTATTTT. This sequence encodes CASTVGDSTDTQYF.

This clonotype was detected many times. The genes are TRBV4-1 and TRBJ2-1; 10 nucleotides agree with TRBD2. Per the germline V gene, CDR1 is MGHRA and CDR2 is YSYEKL. The V segment lost 1 base and the J segment 5 bases; nucleotides outside the gene matches: 5. The CDR3 loop spans 16 amino acids. The CDR3 spells CASSQVVTSGNNEQFF. The CDR3 nucleotides read TGCGCCAGCAGCCAAGTTGTCACTAGCGGGAACAATGAGCAGTTCTTC.

This rearrangement joins TRBV29-1 to TRBJ1-2, with TRBD1 as a possible D gene (5 bases). Germline V lookup: CDR1 SQVTM, CDR2 ANQGSEA. The V end was cut by 0 bases, the J end by 7 bases, with 18 bases between. The CDR3 runs 15 residues. The DNA for the CDR3 is TGCAGCGTTGAAGATGTCCGGACATTTCTGCGTGGCTACACCTTC. Its protein is CSVEDVRTFLRGYTF.

Many counts were recorded for this clonotype. One end of the junction fails to match germline, which may point to a read error. The rearrangement links TRBV12-3 or TRBV12-4 to TRBJ2-7, with D perhaps assigned TRBD1 or TRBD2 (5 bases each). The CDR3 spans 14 residues. The CDR3 loop is CASSFYGTSYEQYF. The CDR3 coding sequence is TGTGCCAGCAGTTTTTACGGGACCTCCTATGAGCAGTACTTC.

Many counts were recorded for this clonotype. The junction shows a germline mismatch at one end, possibly a read error. The chain recombines TRBV7-7 with TRBJ2-1; either TRBD1 or TRBD2 may fit D (5 bases each). The CDR3 loop spans 17 amino acids. The germline V gene encodes CDR1 SSHAT and CDR2 FNYEAQ (reference sequence). The CDR3 DNA reads TGTGCTAGCAGTCCTACAGGATACAATAGGTCGGGGAATGAGCAGTTCTTC. Residues: CASSPTGYNRSGNEQFF. The variable domain in full, with the rest retrieved from reference TRBV7-7 and TRBJ2-1, is GAGVSQSPRYKVTKRGQDVTLRCDPISSHATLYWYQQALGQGPEFLTYFNYEAQPDKSGLPSDRFSAERPEGSISTLTIQRTEQRDSAMYRCASSPTGYNRSGNEQFFGPGTRLTVL.

Many counts were recorded for this clonotype. This chain joins TRBV6-2 or TRBV6-3 and TRBJ1-1; no reliable D call. The CDR3 is 13 residues long. V lost 7 bases, J lost 6 bases, and 15 bases lay in between. Germline values: CDR1 MNHEY, CDR2 SVGEGT. CDR3 coding DNA: TGTGCCAGCACATGGGCCAGAAGGGCTGAAGCTTTCTTT. This translates into CASTWARRAEAFF.

Note on this clonotype: The junction does not match germline at one end; this may be a read error. The chain employs TRBV20-1 and TRBJ1-2; TRBD1 aligns across 7 bases. The germline V gene has CDR1 DFQATT and CDR2 SNEGSKA (reference sequence). CDR3 length: 17 residues. The CDR3 DNA reads as TGCTGTGCTCCACCTCGGGGACAGACTCTCTCTAACTATGGCTACACCTTC. This codes for CCAPPRGQTLSNYGYTF.

This clonotype was counted ten times or more. The chain couples TRBV25-1 to TRBJ2-4, with a weak D call TRBD1 (6 bases). Trimming removed 4 bases at V and 8 bases at J, with 12 bases between. Germline CDR1 and CDR2: MGHDK and SYGVNS. This CDR3 comprises 13 residues. The chain's CDR3 is CASSGPNRDIQYF. CDR3 in DNA: TGTGCCAGCAGTGGCCCAAACAGGGACATTCAGTACTTC.

This clonotype occurred a few times. The genes are TRBV7-2 and TRBJ2-2, with D unresolved. CDR3 length equals 15 residues. The germline V and J ends were trimmed by 5 bases and 0 bases, with 10 bases remaining between them. Germline assignment: CDR1 SGHTA and CDR2 FQGNSA. The CDR3 loop is CASSQRRANTGELFF. The CDR3 DNA reads as TGTGCCAGCAGCCAAAGGCGAGCGAACACCGGGGAGCTGTTTTTT.

The genes are TRBV20-1 and TRBJ1-1; D gene ambiguous. This CDR3 is 11 amino acids long. Germline-derived CDR1 and CDR2 are DFQATT and SNEGSKA (reference sequence). The ends were cut back, 5 bases at V and 4 bases at J, with 8 bases in the middle. The CDR3 here is CSAAPGTEAFF. The CDR3 DNA sequence: TGCAGTGCTGCCCCGGGCACTGAAGCTTTCTTT.

J is TRBJ1-1 and V is TRBV4-3, with a tentative D call TRBD1 (6 bases). The CDR3 sequence is 14 residues long. Looked up from germline, CDR1 is LGHNA and CDR2 is YSLEER. V was shortened by 1 base and J by 11 bases, with 17 bases between the two germline ends. As DNA, the CDR3 is TGCGCCAGCAGCCAAGGGACAGTCCGGCGGGGGGCTTTCTTT. Its translation: CASSQGTVRRGAFF.

This clonotype was detected many times. V and J are TRBV20-1 and TRBJ1-6; 8 bases match TRBD1. There are 14 residues in the CDR3. With 3 bases clipped from V and 6 bases from J, the junction kept 4 bases outside the gene matches. Per the germline V gene, CDR1 is DFQATT and CDR2 is SNEGSKA (reference sequence). The CDR3, as DNA: TGCAGTGCTAGGCAGGGGGCTTCTAATTCACCCCTCCACTTT. Amino acid sequence: CSARQGASNSPLHF.

The J gene is TRBJ2-3, the V gene TRBV4-1; 13 positions match TRBD2. The V gene end was trimmed by 1 base and the J gene end by 3 bases; junction bases not matched to a gene: 7. Germline V gene data show CDR1 as MGHRA and CDR2 as YSYEKL. The CDR3 sequence is 18 residues long. The CDR3 DNA follows: TGCGCCAGCAGCCAAGTTGAAGGACTAGCGGGAGTTACAGATACGCAGTATTTT. Amino acid sequence: CASSQVEGLAGVTDTQYF.

This clonotype came up many times. V usage is TRBV29-1 and J usage is TRBJ1-2; unclear D gene. V was clipped by 2 bases and J by 4 bases, with 14 bases between them. Germline-derived CDR1 and CDR2 are SQVTM and ANQGSEA. The CDR3 contains 14 residues. The CDR3 sequence: CSVEPKGGIYGYTF. The CDR3, as DNA: TGCAGCGTTGAACCTAAGGGCGGCATCTATGGCTACACCTTC.

This chain joins TRBV7-8 and TRBJ2-7; no reliable D call. Germline CDR1 reads SGHVS; CDR2 reads FQNEAQ. CDR3 size: 13 residues. V was clipped by 6 bases and J by 2 bases, with 11 bases between them. This CDR3 is CASSPNGAYEQYF. The CDR3 DNA follows: TGTGCCAGCAGTCCCAATGGCGCCTACGAGCAGTACTTC.

The sample holds many counts of this clonotype. The genes are TRBV11-1 and TRBJ2-3; D perhaps matches TRBD2 (6 bases). The germline V gene has CDR1 SGHAT and CDR2 FQDESV (reference sequence). This CDR3 comprises 18 residues. Trimming removed 2 bases at V and 7 bases at J, with 25 bases between. CDR3 amino acids: CASSLLAGPSHTGYTQYF. As DNA, the CDR3 is TGTGCCAGCAGCTTATTGGCGGGACCCTCCCATACGGGGTATACGCAGTATTTT.

This clonotype showed up many times. DNA for the CDR3: TGCAGTGCTACTCGGACAGGTCTGATAGCCAAAAACATTCAGTACTTC. Protein: CSATRTGLIAKNIQYF. V gene TRBV20-1 combines with J gene TRBJ2-4; 7 bases map to TRBD1. From germline, CDR1 is DFQATT and CDR2 SNEGSKA (reference sequence). The CDR3 runs to 16 residues. Trimming took 4 bases from V and 0 from J; bases not matched to a gene: 9.